These 21 T cell receptor beta chains were all obtained from the same sample, sequenced in a study of Ad26.COV2.S vaccination and SARS-CoV-2 variants (dated by TCRdb to the early 2020s). The treatment or condition label here, explained by the study, means: 15 to 20 received Ad26.COV2.S at low or high dose, single or two shots; roughly five received placebo; per-sample allocation not given. Repertoires of vaccine and placebo recipients were sequenced from samples taken on day 63 after the first injection. Libraries were made using the immunoSEQ multiplex PCR assay. Not all clones reach the TCRdb copy of this immuneACCESS table, which keeps in-frame sequences only. Checked studies attribute under half of the gap to unresolved V genes and leave the rest unexplained. For this sample the table gives roughly 700,000 clones, of which 89% were detected only once. The ten biggest clones cover roughly 1.5% of the sample.

The input for sequencing was peripheral blood, taken in a trial of Ad26.COV2.S vaccine versus placebo. Every receptor here comes from a person aged 18-65 years who received the Ad26.COV2.S COVID-19 vaccine or a placebo.

This clone was detected only once. The chain links TRBV7-3 to TRBJ2-3; possible D gene TRBD2, 5 bases. The CDR3 extends over 16 amino acids. Trimming left V 5 bases short and J 2 bases short, with 17 bases between. Per the germline V gene, CDR1 is SGHTA and CDR2 is FQGTGA. The CDR3 protein is CASSPRAAVLTDTQYF. In DNA, the CDR3 is TGTGCCAGCAGCCCCCGAGCGGCGGTCCTCACAGATACGCAGTATTTT.

This clone came up once. J is TRBJ1-2 and V is TRBV10-3; a possible D gene is TRBD1 (6 bases). The CDR3 is 14 amino acids. In germline, CDR1 is ENHRY, CDR2 SYGVKD. V was clipped by 4 bases and J by 3 bases, with 12 bases between them. CDR3 bases: TGTGCCATCAGTGCCGGGGGGCGGGACTATGGCTACACCTTC. This encodes CAISAGGRDYGYTF.

This chain links TRBV5-5 with TRBJ2-7, with D possibly TRBD2 on 5 matching bases. The CDR3 consists of 15 residues. Germline assignment: CDR1 SGHKS and CDR2 YYEKEE (reference sequence). V shed 4 bases and J shed 3 bases, with 17 bases lying between them. The CDR3 here is CASSLGRGEFYEQYF. Here the CDR3 DNA reads TGTGCCAGCAGCCTAGGACGGGGAGAGTTCTACGAGCAGTACTTC.

V and J are TRBV6-2 or TRBV6-3 and TRBJ2-7; 7 bases line up with TRBD1. V was clipped by 6 bases and J by 6 bases; unmatched bases: 11. Germline lookup yields CDR1 MNHEY and CDR2 SVGEGT. This CDR3 region has 14 residues. The CDR3 sequence: CASSLQERGLEQYF. The CDR3 DNA reads TGTGCCAGCAGCCTACAGGAGAGGGGGCTCGAGCAGTACTTC.

The chain combines TRBV27 with TRBJ1-1; D remains ambiguous. CDR1 MNHEY and CDR2 SMNVEV come from the germline V gene (reference sequence). This CDR3 has 14 amino acids. The V and J ends lost 3 bases and 6 bases respectively, with 14 bases between them. CDR3 region: CASSFGLQTAEAFF. In DNA form, the CDR3 reads TGTGCCAGCAGTTTCGGCCTGCAGACCGCTGAAGCTTTCTTT.

This rearrangement joins TRBV19 to TRBJ2-7, with 7 bases that match TRBD2. CDR3 length: 13 residues. CDR1 and CDR2 from the germline V gene are LNHDA and SQIVND (reference sequence). The junction had 3 bases not matched to a gene; V was cut back by 4 bases and J by 3 bases. The CDR3 DNA follows: TGTGCCAGTAGTAGCGGGAGAGGCTACGAGCAGTACTTC. Encoded protein: CASSSGRGYEQYF.

This sequence joins TRBV4-3 and TRBJ2-2; D possibly corresponds to TRBD1 (5 bases). Looked up from germline, CDR1 is LGHNA and CDR2 is YSLEER. The CDR3 is made up of 15 amino acids. The ends were cut back, 1 base at V and 7 bases at J, with 13 bases in the middle. The CDR3: CASSQGYRFNGELFF. In nucleotides, the CDR3 is TGCGCCAGCAGCCAAGGATACAGGTTTAACGGGGAGCTGTTTTTT.

The chain has TRBV29-1 and TRBJ1-1; 10 nucleotides align to TRBD1. J was trimmed by 5 bases and V by 6 bases; bases with no gene match: 9. The germline CDR1 and CDR2 sequences are SQVTM and ANQGSEA. This CDR3 is built from 14 residues. DNA of the CDR3: TGCAGCGTCGCTGACAGGGGGCGAGGGACTGAAGCTTTCTTT. The encoded protein is CSVADRGRGTEAFF. Based on the CDR3 plus reference TRBV29-1 and TRBJ1-1, the full variable domain is SAVISQKPSRDICQRGTSLTIQCQVDSQVTMMFWYRQQPGQSLTLIATANQGSEATYESGFVIDKFPISRPNLTFSTLTVSNMSPEDSSIYLCSVADRGRGTEAFFGQGTRLTVV.

This chain links TRBV19 with TRBJ2-1, with 11 bases identical to TRBD2. The CDR3 runs 17 residues. J was trimmed by 2 bases and V by 5 bases; bases with no gene match: 8. Germline V gene lookup returns CDR1 LNHDA and CDR2 SQIVND (reference sequence). CDR3: CASSLPGTSGPYNEQFF. In DNA form, the CDR3 reads TGTGCCAGTAGTCTTCCCGGGACTAGCGGTCCCTACAATGAGCAGTTCTTC.

This chain uses TRBV6-5 with TRBJ1-5; 7 nucleotides line up with TRBD1. V dropped 6 bases and J dropped 4; count of bases not matched to a gene: 9. Germline V gene sequence: CDR1 MNHEY, CDR2 SVGAGI. CDR3 length: 15 residues. The CDR3 nucleotides read TGTGCCAGCAGCCGTCGGACAGGCGGGAATCAGCCCCAGCATTTT. Its translation is CASSRRTGGNQPQHF.

The chain uses TRBV10-2 and TRBJ2-7, with D unresolved. The length of the CDR3 is 12 residues. Germline CDR1 WSHSY, CDR2 SAAADI. Trimming shortened V by 6 bases and J by 3 bases, and 9 bases separated the two germline ends. The CDR3 here is CASRSLHYEQYF. The CDR3 DNA is TGCGCCAGCAGGAGCCTTCACTACGAGCAGTACTTC.

This clone showed up many times. The chain carries TRBV7-8 and TRBJ2-7, with 7 positions matching TRBD1. J gave up 0 bases and V 1 base, and 12 bases lay outside the gene matches. The CDR3 consists of 18 residues. The V gene's germline CDR1 is SGHVS and CDR2 FQNEAQ. For the CDR3, the DNA is TGTGCCAGCAGCTTAGAAGTCCCGGGACAGACGTTCTCCTACGAGCAGTACTTC. It codes for CASSLEVPGQTFSYEQYF.

This clone occurred a few times. This same CDR3 is encoded by further DNA sequences in the sample. This rearrangement joins TRBV6-5 to TRBJ1-5, with 9 bases matching TRBD1. This CDR3 comprises 14 residues. Germline CDR1 is MNHEY and CDR2 is SVGAGI. Germline trimming cut 5 bases from V and 4 bases from J; bases unmatched to any gene: 3. Written as DNA, the CDR3 is TGTGCCAGCAGTCTAGGACAGGGGAATCAGCCCCAGCATTTT. It yields the protein CASSLGQGNQPQHF.

The J gene is TRBJ1-5, the V gene TRBV18; no firm D call. The V gene's germline CDR1 is KGHSH and CDR2 LQKENI. The CDR3 spans 13 residues. V lost 6 bases to trimming and J lost 7 bases, with 13 bases between them. DNA for the CDR3: TGTGCCAGCTCTCCAGGTGAAGGGCAGCCCCAGCATTTT. Protein sequence: CASSPGEGQPQHF.

This chain links TRBV3-1 (or the pseudogene TRBV3-2) with TRBJ2-7; D call uncertain. Trimming left V 3 bases short and J 0 bases short, with 3 bases between. This CDR3 contains 12 residues. The germline V gene encodes CDR1 LGHDT and CDR2 YNNKEL (reference sequence). The DNA for the CDR3 is TGTGCCAGCAGCCAGAACTCCTACGAGCAGTACTTC. Translating gives CASSQNSYEQYF.

The chain carries TRBV7-7 and TRBJ2-6, with D possibly TRBD2 on 6 matching bases. CDR1 and CDR2 (germline): SSHAT, FNYEAQ (reference sequence). With 1 base removed from V and 1 base from J, the gap between germline ends came to 8 bases. This CDR3 comprises 16 residues. The CDR3 loop reads CASSLGGTSGANVLTF. The CDR3 DNA follows: TGTGCCAGCAGCTTAGGGGGGACTTCTGGGGCCAACGTCCTGACTTTC.

The J gene is TRBJ2-7, the V gene TRBV24-1; possible D gene TRBD1, 5 bases. The CDR3 is 15 amino acids. Germline lookup yields CDR1 KGHDR and CDR2 SFDVKD. V shed 1 base and J shed 1 base, with 10 bases lying between them. The CDR3 region has the DNA TGTGCCACCAGTGATTTTGGTCAGGGTTCCTACGAGCAGTACTTC. Its protein product is CATSDFGQGSYEQYF.

This sequence joins TRBV27 and TRBJ2-1, with D perhaps TRBD1 (7 bases). The germline V and J ends were trimmed by 6 bases and 7 bases, with 37 bases remaining between them. This CDR3 has 21 amino acids. Germline loops: CDR1 MNHEY, CDR2 SMNVEV (reference sequence). The CDR3 is CASSTDRVGGPGGRTTNEQFF. For the CDR3, the DNA is TGTGCCAGCAGCACCGACAGGGTAGGAGGACCTGGGGGCCGGACTACAAATGAGCAGTTCTTC.

Regarding this clone: The sample carries other DNA sequences with the same CDR3. The chain carries TRBV6-5 and TRBJ1-2; tentative D call: TRBD1 (6 bases). Trimming pared 6 bases from V and 3 bases from J, leaving 11 bases between. The germline V gene has CDR1 MNHEY and CDR2 SVGAGI. CDR3 length: 13 amino acids. CDR3 amino acids: CASSRGGDYGYTF. DNA for the CDR3: TGTGCCAGCAGCCGAGGGGGGGACTATGGCTACACCTTC.

The chain has TRBV6-1 and TRBJ1-4; no clear D gene. The CDR3 is 16 residues long. Germline CDR1 MNHNS, CDR2 SASEGT. Trimming pared 2 bases from V and 3 bases from J, leaving 13 bases between. The CDR3 reads CASSEYGSWSNEKLFF. For the CDR3, the DNA is TGTGCCAGCAGTGAATACGGGAGCTGGTCTAATGAAAAACTGTTTTTT.

J is TRBJ2-7 and V is TRBV9; TRBD1 or TRBD2 may be the D gene (5 bases each). The CDR3 has 15 residues. The V gene lost 4 bases and the J gene lost 2 bases, with 16 bases spanning the gap. Per germline, CDR1 SGDLS and CDR2 YYNGEE. CDR3 coding DNA: TGTGCCAGCAGCCCCGGAGGTCAGGGAGCCTACGAGCAGTACTTC. Protein: CASSPGGQGAYEQYF.